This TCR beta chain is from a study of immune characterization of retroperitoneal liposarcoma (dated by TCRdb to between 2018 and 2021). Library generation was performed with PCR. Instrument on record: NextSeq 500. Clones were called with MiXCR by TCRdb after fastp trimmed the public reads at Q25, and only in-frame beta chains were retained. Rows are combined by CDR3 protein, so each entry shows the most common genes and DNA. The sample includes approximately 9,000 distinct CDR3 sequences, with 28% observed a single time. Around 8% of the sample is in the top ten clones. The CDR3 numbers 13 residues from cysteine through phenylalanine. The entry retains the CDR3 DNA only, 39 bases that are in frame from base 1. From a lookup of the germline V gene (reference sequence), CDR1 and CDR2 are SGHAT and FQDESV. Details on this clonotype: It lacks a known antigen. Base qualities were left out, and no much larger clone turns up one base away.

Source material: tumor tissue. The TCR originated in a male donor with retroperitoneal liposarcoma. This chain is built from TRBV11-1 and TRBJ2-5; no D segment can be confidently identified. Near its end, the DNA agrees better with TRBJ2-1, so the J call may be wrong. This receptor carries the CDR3 CASSPRNQETQFF. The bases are TGTGCCAGCAGTCCCCGGAATCAAGAGACCCAGTTCTTC.